Listed below are T cell receptor beta chains from one sample, sequenced in a study of post-analysis software for immune sequencing data. TCRdb reanalysed the PCR reads using MiXCR and keeps one entry per CDR3 protein. This table holds fewer than 900,000 distinct CDR3 sequences, about 43% found once. Sequencing input: blood. The source of these receptors is a girl aged 10 to 17 with multiple sclerosis. CDR3s include the opening cysteine and the closing phenylalanine or tryptophan. Each record gives: D gene, CDR3 length, V gene, J gene, clone size, CDR3 protein, CDR3 DNA. The D gene is left open where the match is weak. Size values are once, few and many counts, or a class for expanded clones, and some rows have none.

.	15	TRBV20-1	TRBJ2-1	.	CSARRSGSTYNEQFF	TGCAGTGCTAGGAGGTCGGGAAGCACCTACAATGAGCAGTTCTTC
.	15	TRBV6-5	TRBJ2-7	.	CASSYALGRVYEQYF	TGTGCCAGCAGTTACGCATTAGGACGAGTCTACGAGCAGTACTTC
TRBD2	18	TRBV12-3/TRBV12-4	TRBJ2-5	few	CASASKMGLAGEGETQYF	TGTGCCAGCGCCTCTAAGATGGGGCTAGCGGGAGAGGGAGAGACCCAGTACTTC
TRBD2	21	TRBV15	TRBJ2-3	.	CATSRAPAGTSGARSTDTQYF	TGTGCCACCAGCAGGGCTCCTGCAGGGACTAGCGGGGCAAGAAGCACAGATACGCAGTATTTT
TRBD2	15	TRBV5-1	TRBJ2-1	.	CASSFSGAVHNEQFF	TGCGCCAGCAGCTTTAGCGGGGCTGTCCACAATGAGCAGTTCTTC
.	15	TRBV24-1	TRBJ2-6	few	CATSDGGTGANVLTF	TGTGCCACCAGTGATGGGGGAACTGGGGCCAACGTCCTGACTTTC
.	15	TRBV24-1	TRBJ2-7	once	CATSDLGRREDEQYF	TGTGCCACCAGTGATTTGGGGAGGAGGGAGGACGAGCAGTACTTC
.	15	TRBV7-2	TRBJ2-3	many	CASSSAVTSSVWQYF	TGTGCCAGCAGCTCCGCCGTGACTAGTTCTGTTTGGCAGTATTTT
TRBD1	15	TRBV28	TRBJ2-7	.	CASSFPMGQSYEQYF	TGTGCCAGCAGTTTCCCGATGGGACAGTCCTACGAGCAGTACTTC
.	13	TRBV7-9	TRBJ1-2	few	CASSLTGPYGYTF	TGTGCCAGCAGCTTGACGGGACCCTATGGCTACACCTTC
.	15	TRBV7-9	TRBJ2-3	few	CASSARVLNLDTQYF	TGTGCCAGCAGCGCCAGGGTTCTGAATTTAGATACGCAGTATTTT
.	14	TRBV3-1	TRBJ2-7	few	CASSRAQGEYEQYF	TGTGCCAGCAGCCGCGCCCAGGGAGAGTACGAGCAGTACTTC
.	17	TRBV11-3	TRBJ2-3	.	CASSSTLRDGTRGTQYF	TGTGCCAGCAGCTCCACGCTCCGGGACGGGACTCGCGGTACGCAGTATTTT
.	18	TRBV3-1	TRBJ2-7	once	CASSQSGPRSGISYEQYF	TGTGCCAGCAGCCAGTCAGGGCCGCGATCGGGGATCTCCTACGAGCAGTACTTC